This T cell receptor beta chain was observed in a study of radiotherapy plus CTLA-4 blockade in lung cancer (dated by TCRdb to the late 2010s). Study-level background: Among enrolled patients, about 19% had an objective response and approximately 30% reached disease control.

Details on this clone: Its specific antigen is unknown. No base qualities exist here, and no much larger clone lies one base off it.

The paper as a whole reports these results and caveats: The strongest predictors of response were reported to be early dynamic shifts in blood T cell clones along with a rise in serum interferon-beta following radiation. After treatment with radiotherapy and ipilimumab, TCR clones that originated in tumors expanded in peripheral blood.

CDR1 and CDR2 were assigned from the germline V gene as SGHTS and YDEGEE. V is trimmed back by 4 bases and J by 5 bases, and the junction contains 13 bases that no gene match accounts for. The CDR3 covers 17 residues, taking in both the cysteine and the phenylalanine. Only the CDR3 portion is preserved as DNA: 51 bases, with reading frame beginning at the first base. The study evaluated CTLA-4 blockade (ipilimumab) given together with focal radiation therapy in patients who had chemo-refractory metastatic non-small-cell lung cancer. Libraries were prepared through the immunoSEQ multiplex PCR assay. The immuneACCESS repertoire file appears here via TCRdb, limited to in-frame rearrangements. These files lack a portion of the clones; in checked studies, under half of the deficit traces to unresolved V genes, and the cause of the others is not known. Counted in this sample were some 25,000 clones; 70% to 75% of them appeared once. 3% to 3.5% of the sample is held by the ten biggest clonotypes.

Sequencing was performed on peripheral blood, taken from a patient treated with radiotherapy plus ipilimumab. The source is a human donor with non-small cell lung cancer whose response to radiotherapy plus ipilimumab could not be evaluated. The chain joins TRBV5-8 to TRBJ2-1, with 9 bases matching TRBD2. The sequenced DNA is TGTGCCAGCAGCGAGTGGCGGGAGGGAGAAGACGACAATGAGCAGTTCTTC. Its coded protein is CASSEWREGEDDNEQFF.